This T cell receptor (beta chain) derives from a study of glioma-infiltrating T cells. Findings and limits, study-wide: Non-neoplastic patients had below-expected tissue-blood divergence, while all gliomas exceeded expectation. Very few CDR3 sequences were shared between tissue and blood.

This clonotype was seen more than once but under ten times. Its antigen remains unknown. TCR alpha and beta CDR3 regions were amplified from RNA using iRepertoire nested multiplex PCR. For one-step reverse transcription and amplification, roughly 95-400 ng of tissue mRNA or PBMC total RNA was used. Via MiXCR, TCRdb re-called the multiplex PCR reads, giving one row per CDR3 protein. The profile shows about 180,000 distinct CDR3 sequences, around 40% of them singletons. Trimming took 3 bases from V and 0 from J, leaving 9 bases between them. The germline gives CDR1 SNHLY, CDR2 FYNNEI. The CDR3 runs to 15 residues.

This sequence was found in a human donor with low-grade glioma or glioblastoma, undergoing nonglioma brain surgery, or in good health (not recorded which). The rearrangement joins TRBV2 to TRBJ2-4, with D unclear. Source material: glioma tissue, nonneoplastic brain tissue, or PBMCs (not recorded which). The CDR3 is CASSDDRLAKNIQYF. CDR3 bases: TGTGCCAGCAGTGACGATCGTTTAGCCAAAAACATTCAGTACTTC.